This T cell receptor beta chain was captured by sequencing in a study of persistence of HIV-infected CD4 T cells. This CDR3 has 17 residues. V was pared by 3 bases and J by 3 bases, with 21 bases between. Germline CDR1 GTSNPN, CDR2 SVGIG (reference sequence). This clone was seen a single time. Its antigen is still unknown. An overlapping HIV-1 Gag peptide pool stimulated these cells at 1 ug/peptide/mL. CD40L-negative CD69-negative CD45RO-high memory CD4+ T cells were sorted as populations depleted of antigen-responding cells. This was the immunoSEQ version 4 assay in survey mode. TCRdb's table, derived via immunoSEQ multiplex PCR, lists solely in-frame clones and lacks some. The data hold approximately 32,000 clones, with approximately 80% observed a single time.

The sequence came from an adult woman with HIV who was CMV-seropositive. Sequencing was performed on CD4+ T cells sorted from PBMCs after roughly 20-hour stimulation, taken from a patient who received antiretroviral therapy. The chain combines TRBV30 with TRBJ1-3; no definite D call. The CDR3 DNA follows: TGTGCCTGGAGCCGGGGATTGGGGAACAGTGATGGAAACACCATATATTTT. Encoded protein: CAWSRGLGNSDGNTIYF.